A selection of T cell receptor beta chains follows, all from one sample in a study of CD8 T cells in ankylosing spondylitis. TCRdb re-called the 5' RACE reads with MiXCR, one entry per CDR3 protein. Among some 120,000 distinct CDR3 sequences listed, around 7% were seen once. The source material was blood, either unsorted or a sorted T cell fraction (not recorded which). The receptors shown here come from a male donor with ankylosing spondylitis or in good health (not recorded which). The CDR3 runs from the conserved cysteine through the conserved F or W. A D gene is named only where the DNA matches it firmly. Some rows have no size entry. The others give once, few or many, or a class for an expanded clone.

J	D	V	size	CDR3	DNA
TRBJ2-2	NA	TRBV5-5	many	CASSLERVGTGELFF	TGTGCCAGCAGCTTGGAGCGGGTCGGCACCGGGGAGCTGTTTTTT
TRBJ2-1	NA	TRBV14	many	CASSFSSGTSDQFF	TGTGCCAGCAGCTTCTCATCCGGGACCTCGGATCAGTTCTTC
TRBJ2-2	NA	TRBV5-1	few	CASSLTGPNTGELFF	TGCGCCAGCAGCTTAACGGGTCCGAACACCGGGGAGCTGTTTTTT
TRBJ2-4	TRBD2	TRBV5-1	many	CASSLNLAGVNIQYF	TGCGCCAGCAGCCTCAACTTAGCGGGGGTGAACATTCAGTACTTC
TRBJ1-6	NA	TRBV20-1	many	CSASKQGGSPLHF	TGCAGTGCTAGTAAACAGGGAGGTTCACCCCTCCACTTT
TRBJ2-3	NA	TRBV20-1	many	CSARDRSGSTDTQYF	TGCAGTGCTAGAGATCGTAGCGGCAGCACAGATACGCAGTATTTT
TRBJ2-7	NA	TRBV30	many	CAWSRGSGPYEQYF	TGTGCCTGGAGTAGAGGTTCAGGGCCCTACGAGCAGTACTTC
TRBJ1-2	NA	TRBV5-6	many	CASSQTYIYGYTF	TGTGCCAGCAGCCAAACCTACATCTATGGCTACACCTTC
TRBJ1-1	TRBD1	TRBV3-1	many	CASISRGGNTEAFF	TGTGCCAGCATCTCCAGGGGGGGGAACACTGAAGCTTTCTTT
TRBJ1-2	NA	TRBV5-1	many	CASSPEVGGYTF	TGCGCCAGCAGCCCTGAAGTCGGGGGCTACACCTTC
TRBJ2-1	TRBD2	TRBV27	many	CASGTSGDNEQFF	TGTGCCAGCGGGACTAGCGGGGACAATGAGCAGTTCTTC
TRBJ1-1	NA	TRBV10-3	many	CAGRRELNTEAFF	TGTGCCGGACGAAGGGAATTGAACACTGAAGCTTTCTTT
TRBJ1-1	NA	TRBV18	few	CASSPNSARNTEAFF	TGTGCCAGCTCCCCTAATAGCGCGCGGAACACTGAAGCTTTCTTT
TRBJ2-1	TRBD2	TRBV11-2	many	CASSFKGTSGSSEQFF	TGTGCCAGCAGCTTTAAAGGGACTAGCGGGAGCAGTGAGCAGTTCTTC
TRBJ2-3	TRBD2	TRBV20-1	NA	CSLAGVPDTQYF	TGCAGTTTGGCGGGAGTACCAGATACGCAGTATTTT
TRBJ2-4	NA	TRBV20-1	many	CSASVLTRAKNIQYF	TGCAGTGCTAGCGTCCTGACCCGAGCCAAAAACATTCAGTACTTC
TRBJ1-1	NA	TRBV10-3	many	CAISEPPGRMNTEAFF	TGTGCCATCAGTGAGCCGCCGGGACGGATGAACACTGAAGCTTTCTTT
TRBJ2-1	NA	TRBV5-1	many	CASSLAGGTANEQFF	TGCGCCAGCAGCTTGGCCGGGGGGACAGCGAATGAGCAGTTCTTC
TRBJ2-1	NA	TRBV5-1	many	CASSLADPSYNEQFF	TGCGCCAGCAGCTTGGCTGACCCATCCTACAATGAGCAGTTCTTC
TRBJ2-7	NA	TRBV28	many	CASSFRGGEQYF	TGTGCCAGCAGTTTTAGGGGGGGCGAGCAGTACTTC
TRBJ1-6	TRBD1	TRBV18	many	CASSPDRQGRSYNSPLHF	TGTGCCAGCTCACCCGACCGACAGGGGAGGTCCTATAATTCACCCCTCCACTTT
TRBJ2-1	TRBD2	TRBV5-1	many	CASSSFWREGSDEQFF	TGCGCCAGCAGCTCGTTTTGGCGGGAGGGCAGCGATGAGCAGTTCTTC
TRBJ1-4	NA	TRBV20-1	many	CSAGSAQNEKLFF	TGCAGTGCCGGGAGCGCGCAAAATGAAAAACTGTTTTTT
TRBJ2-4	NA	TRBV3-1	many	CASSQERGYIQYF	TGTGCCAGCAGCCAAGAAAGAGGTTACATTCAGTACTTC
TRBJ2-4	NA	TRBV9	many	CASSPMGGGLRNIQYF	TGTGCCAGCAGCCCGATGGGTGGGGGCCTTCGGAACATTCAGTACTTC
TRBJ2-3	TRBD1	TRBV4-1	many	CASSQGWGDRFDTQYF	TGCGCCAGCAGCCAAGGATGGGGGGACAGGTTCGATACGCAGTATTTT
TRBJ2-7	TRBD1	TRBV12-3/TRBV12-4	many	CASKISGTAYEQYF	TGTGCCAGCAAGATCTCCGGGACAGCCTACGAGCAGTACTTC
TRBJ2-1	NA	TRBV19	many	CASTAVGLSSSYNEQFF	TGTGCCAGTACTGCAGTAGGATTGTCCAGCTCCTACAATGAGCAGTTCTTC
TRBJ1-5	TRBD1	TRBV6-2/TRBV6-3	many	CASSYRPGQGDQPQHF	TGTGCCAGCAGTTACCGGCCGGGACAGGGTGATCAGCCCCAGCATTTT
TRBJ2-2	NA	TRBV5-1	many	CASSLDGSTGELFF	TGCGCCAGCAGCTTGGATGGCTCAACCGGGGAGCTGTTTTTT
TRBJ2-1	TRBD2	TRBV5-1	many	CASSFPGLARWNEQFF	TGCGCCAGCAGCTTTCCGGGACTAGCGAGGTGGAATGAGCAGTTCTTC
TRBJ2-3	NA	TRBV27	many	CASSTGSTDTQYF	TGTGCCAGCAGTACGGGGAGCACAGATACGCAGTATTTT
TRBJ2-7	TRBD2	TRBV20-1	many	CSRRAAAGAPVEQYF	TGCAGTAGGAGAGCCGCAGCGGGGGCCCCGGTCGAGCAGTACTTC
TRBJ2-1	TRBD2	TRBV10-3	many	CAISESAGVIYNEQFF	TGTGCCATCAGTGAGTCGGCGGGAGTTATCTACAATGAGCAGTTCTTC
TRBJ2-5	NA	TRBV28	many	CASSLGREETQYF	TGTGCCAGCAGTTTGGGCAGAGAAGAGACCCAGTACTTC
TRBJ2-3	NA	TRBV20-1	many	CSASGRGLTDTQYF	TGCAGTGCTAGCGGGCGGGGACTCACAGATACGCAGTATTTT
TRBJ2-2	NA	TRBV5-6	NA	CASSLGVVAANTGELFF	TGTGCCAGCAGCTTGGGTGTGGTAGCGGCGAACACCGGGGAGCTGTTTTTT
TRBJ2-5	TRBD2	TRBV12-3/TRBV12-4	many	CASSNSGFQETQYF	TGTGCCAGCAGTAATAGCGGGTTTCAAGAGACCCAGTACTTC
TRBJ1-4	NA	TRBV5-1	many	CASSGLDFKDEKLFF	TGCGCCAGCAGCGGACTTGACTTCAAGGATGAAAAACTGTTTTTT
TRBJ2-5	NA	TRBV19	many	CASSILGPGKETQYF	TGTGCCAGTAGTATTTTGGGACCCGGGAAAGAGACCCAGTACTTC
TRBJ1-4	NA	TRBV19	many	CASTTTLNEKLFF	TGTGCCAGTACAACGACCCTCAATGAAAAACTGTTTTTT
TRBJ2-1	TRBD2	TRBV20-1	many	CSARVVAGGPSGNEQFF	TGCAGTGCTAGAGTTGTGGCGGGAGGTCCTTCGGGGAATGAGCAGTTCTTC
TRBJ1-2	NA	TRBV5-1	many	CASSWGLGPSFGYTF	TGCGCCAGCAGCTGGGGGTTGGGGCCGTCTTTCGGCTACACCTTC
TRBJ2-3	TRBD1	TRBV5-6	many	CASSPRTGGDTQYF	TGTGCCAGCAGCCCCAGGACAGGGGGAGATACGCAGTATTTT
TRBJ1-6	TRBD1	TRBV5-1	many	CASSLGQGNSPLHF	TGCGCCAGCAGCTTGGGACAGGGGAATTCACCCCTCCACTTT
TRBJ2-1	NA	TRBV7-8	many	CASSEFSPLGNEQFF	TGTGCCAGCAGCGAGTTCTCTCCACTCGGGAATGAGCAGTTCTTC
TRBJ2-5	NA	TRBV20-1	many	CSACRVRRETQYF	TGCAGTGCTTGCAGGGTTCGGCGAGAGACCCAGTACTTC
TRBJ1-1	NA	TRBV9	NA	CASSVGVMNTEAFF	TGTGCCAGCAGCGTAGGGGTCATGAACACTGAAGCTTTCTTT
TRBJ1-3	NA	TRBV7-2	many	CASSLAGTGPYTIYF	TGTGCCAGCAGCTTAGCGGGTACGGGACCCTACACCATATATTTT
TRBJ1-5	NA	TRBV7-2	many	CASSPPGAHNQPQHF	TGTGCCAGCAGCCCTCCCGGGGCTCACAATCAGCCCCAGCATTTT
TRBJ2-5	NA	TRBV7-6	many	CASTHLSETQYF	TGTGCCAGCACCCACCTTTCGGAGACCCAGTACTTC
TRBJ2-3	TRBD2	TRBV18	few	CASSPGLAGPTDTQYF	TGTGCCAGCTCACCCGGACTAGCGGGACCCACAGATACGCAGTATTTT
TRBJ1-4	TRBD1	TRBV5-1	many	CASSLQGANEKLFF	TGCGCCAGCAGCTTACAGGGGGCTAATGAAAAACTGTTTTTT
TRBJ2-7	NA	TRBV11-2	many	CASSLGSAGQDTSYEQYF	TGTGCCAGCAGCTTAGGTTCAGCCGGCCAAGACACATCCTACGAGCAGTACTTC
TRBJ2-5	NA	TRBV7-9	many	CASSLEMTWGETQYF	TGTGCCAGCAGCTTAGAAATGACCTGGGGAGAGACCCAGTACTTC
TRBJ1-1	NA	TRBV20-1	few	CSANSGTLNTEAFF	TGCAGTGCTAACTCAGGGACCCTGAACACTGAAGCTTTCTTT